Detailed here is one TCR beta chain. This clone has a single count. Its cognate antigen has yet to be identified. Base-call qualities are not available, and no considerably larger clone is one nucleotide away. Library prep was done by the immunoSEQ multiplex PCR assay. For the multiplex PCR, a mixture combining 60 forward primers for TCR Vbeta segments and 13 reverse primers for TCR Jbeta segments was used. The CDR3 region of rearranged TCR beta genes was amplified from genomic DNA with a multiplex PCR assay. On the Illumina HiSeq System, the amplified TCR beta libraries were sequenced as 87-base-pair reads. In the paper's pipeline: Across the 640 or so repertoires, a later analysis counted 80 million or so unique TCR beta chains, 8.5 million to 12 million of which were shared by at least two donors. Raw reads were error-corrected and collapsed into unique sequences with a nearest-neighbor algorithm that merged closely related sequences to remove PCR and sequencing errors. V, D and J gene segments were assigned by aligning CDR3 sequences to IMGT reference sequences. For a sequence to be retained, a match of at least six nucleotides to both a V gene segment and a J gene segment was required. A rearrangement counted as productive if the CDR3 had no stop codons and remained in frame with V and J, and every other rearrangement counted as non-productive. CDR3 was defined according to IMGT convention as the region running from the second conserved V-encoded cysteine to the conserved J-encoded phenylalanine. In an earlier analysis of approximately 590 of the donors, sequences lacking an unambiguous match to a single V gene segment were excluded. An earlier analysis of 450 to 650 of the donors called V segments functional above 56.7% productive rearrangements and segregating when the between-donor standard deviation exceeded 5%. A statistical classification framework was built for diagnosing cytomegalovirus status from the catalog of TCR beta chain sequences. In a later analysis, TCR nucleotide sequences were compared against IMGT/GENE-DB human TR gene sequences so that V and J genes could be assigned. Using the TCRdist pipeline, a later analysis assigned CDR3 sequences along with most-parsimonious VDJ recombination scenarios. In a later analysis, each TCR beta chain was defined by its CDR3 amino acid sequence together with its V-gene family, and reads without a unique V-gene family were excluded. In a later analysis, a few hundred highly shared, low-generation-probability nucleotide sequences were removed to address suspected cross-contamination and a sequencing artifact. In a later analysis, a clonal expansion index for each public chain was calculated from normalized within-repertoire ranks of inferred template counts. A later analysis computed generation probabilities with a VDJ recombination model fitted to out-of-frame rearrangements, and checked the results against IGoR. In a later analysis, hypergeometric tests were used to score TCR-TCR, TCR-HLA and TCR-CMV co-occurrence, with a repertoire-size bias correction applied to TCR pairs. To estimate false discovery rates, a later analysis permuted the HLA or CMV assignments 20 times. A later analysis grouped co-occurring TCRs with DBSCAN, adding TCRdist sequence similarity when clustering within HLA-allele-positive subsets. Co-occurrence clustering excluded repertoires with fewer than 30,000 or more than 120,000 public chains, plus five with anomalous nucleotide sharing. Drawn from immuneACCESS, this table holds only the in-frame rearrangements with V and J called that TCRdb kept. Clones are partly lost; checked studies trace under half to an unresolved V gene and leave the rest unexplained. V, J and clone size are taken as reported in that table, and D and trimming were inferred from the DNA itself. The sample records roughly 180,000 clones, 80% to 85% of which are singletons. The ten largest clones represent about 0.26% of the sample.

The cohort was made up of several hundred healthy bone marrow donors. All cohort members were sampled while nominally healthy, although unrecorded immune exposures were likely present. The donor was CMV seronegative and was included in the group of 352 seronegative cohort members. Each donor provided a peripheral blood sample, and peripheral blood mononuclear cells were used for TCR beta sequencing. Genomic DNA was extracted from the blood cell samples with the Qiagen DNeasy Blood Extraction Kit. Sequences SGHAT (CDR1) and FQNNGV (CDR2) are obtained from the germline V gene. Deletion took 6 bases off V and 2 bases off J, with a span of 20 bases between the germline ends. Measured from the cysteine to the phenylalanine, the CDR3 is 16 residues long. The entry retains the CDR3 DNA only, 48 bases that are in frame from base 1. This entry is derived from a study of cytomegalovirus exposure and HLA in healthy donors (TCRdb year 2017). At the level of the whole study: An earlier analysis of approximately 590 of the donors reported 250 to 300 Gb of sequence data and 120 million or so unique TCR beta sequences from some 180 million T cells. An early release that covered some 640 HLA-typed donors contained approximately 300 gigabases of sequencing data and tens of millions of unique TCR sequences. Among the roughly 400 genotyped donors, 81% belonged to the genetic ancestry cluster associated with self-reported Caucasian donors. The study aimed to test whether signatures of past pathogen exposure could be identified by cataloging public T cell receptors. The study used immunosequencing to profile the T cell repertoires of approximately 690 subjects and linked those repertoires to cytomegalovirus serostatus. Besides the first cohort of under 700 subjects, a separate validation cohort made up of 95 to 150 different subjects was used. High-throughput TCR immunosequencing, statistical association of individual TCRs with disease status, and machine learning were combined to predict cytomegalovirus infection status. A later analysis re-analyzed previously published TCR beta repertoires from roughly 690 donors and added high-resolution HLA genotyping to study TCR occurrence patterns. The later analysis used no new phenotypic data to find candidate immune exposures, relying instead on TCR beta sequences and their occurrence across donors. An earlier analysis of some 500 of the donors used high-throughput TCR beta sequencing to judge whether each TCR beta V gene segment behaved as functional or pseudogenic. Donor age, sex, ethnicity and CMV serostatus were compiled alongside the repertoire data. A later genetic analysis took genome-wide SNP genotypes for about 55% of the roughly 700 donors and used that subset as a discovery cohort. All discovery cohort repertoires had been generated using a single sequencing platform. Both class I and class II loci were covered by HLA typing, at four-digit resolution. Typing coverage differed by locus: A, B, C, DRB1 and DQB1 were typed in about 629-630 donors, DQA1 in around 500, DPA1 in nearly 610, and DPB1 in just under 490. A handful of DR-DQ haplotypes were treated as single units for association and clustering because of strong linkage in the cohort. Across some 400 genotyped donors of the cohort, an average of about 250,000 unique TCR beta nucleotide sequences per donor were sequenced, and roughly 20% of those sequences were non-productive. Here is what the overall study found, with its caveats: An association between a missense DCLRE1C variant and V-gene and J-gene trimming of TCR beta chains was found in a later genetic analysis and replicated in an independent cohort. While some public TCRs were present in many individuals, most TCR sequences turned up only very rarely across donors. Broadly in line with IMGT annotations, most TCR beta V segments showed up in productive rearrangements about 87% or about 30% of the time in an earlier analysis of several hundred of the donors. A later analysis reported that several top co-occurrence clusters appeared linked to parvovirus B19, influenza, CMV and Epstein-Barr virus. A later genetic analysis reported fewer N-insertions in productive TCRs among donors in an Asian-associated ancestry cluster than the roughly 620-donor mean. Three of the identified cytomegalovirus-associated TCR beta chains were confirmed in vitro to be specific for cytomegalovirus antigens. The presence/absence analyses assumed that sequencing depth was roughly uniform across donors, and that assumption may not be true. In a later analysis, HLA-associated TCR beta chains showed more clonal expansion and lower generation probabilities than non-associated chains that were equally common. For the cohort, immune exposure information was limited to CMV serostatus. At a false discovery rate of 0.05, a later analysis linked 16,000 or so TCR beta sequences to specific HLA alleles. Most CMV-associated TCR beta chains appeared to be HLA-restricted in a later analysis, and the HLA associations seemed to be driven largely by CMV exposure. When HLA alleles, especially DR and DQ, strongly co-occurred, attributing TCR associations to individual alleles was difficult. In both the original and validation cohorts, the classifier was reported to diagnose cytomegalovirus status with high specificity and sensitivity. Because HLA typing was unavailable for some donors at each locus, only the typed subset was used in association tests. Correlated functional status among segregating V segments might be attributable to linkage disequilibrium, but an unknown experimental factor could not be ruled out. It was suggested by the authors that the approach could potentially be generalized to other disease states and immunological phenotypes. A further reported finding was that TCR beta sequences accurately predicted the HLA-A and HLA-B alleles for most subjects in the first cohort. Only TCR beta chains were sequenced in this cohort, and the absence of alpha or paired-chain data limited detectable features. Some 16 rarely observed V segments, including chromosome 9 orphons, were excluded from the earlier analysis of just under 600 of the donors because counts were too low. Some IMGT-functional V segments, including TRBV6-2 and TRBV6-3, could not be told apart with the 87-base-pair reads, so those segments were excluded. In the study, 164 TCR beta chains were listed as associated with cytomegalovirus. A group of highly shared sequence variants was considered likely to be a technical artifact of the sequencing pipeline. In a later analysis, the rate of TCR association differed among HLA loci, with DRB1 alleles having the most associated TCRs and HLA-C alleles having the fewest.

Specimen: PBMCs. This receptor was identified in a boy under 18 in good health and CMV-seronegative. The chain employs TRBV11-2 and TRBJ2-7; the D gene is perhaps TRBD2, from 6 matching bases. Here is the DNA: TGTGCCAGCAGAACCCTCCGGACCCCTAGCGCCTACGAGCAGTACTTC. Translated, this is CASRTLRTPSAYEQYF. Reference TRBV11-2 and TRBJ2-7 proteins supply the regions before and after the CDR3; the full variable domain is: EAGVAQSPRYKIIEKRQSVAFWCNPISGHATLYWYQQILGQGPKLLIQFQNNGVVDDSQLPKDRFSAERLKGVDSTLKIQPAKLEDSAVYLCASRTLRTPSAYEQYFGPGTRLTVT.